The 18 T cell receptor beta chains below all came from one sample that was sequenced in a study of CD4 and CD8 cells across lung adenocarcinoma regions. From the PCR reads, TCRdb called clonotypes with MiXCR, one entry per CDR3 protein. The table has 7,000 to 9,500 distinct CDR3 sequences, 35% to 50% seen once; the top ten hold 95% to 96%. The sequenced material came from CD8+ T cells from the center of a lung tumor. The source of these receptors is a male donor with lung adenocarcinoma. The CD4 and CD8 labels of this study may be unreliable.

The V gene is TRBV10-2, the J gene TRBJ2-1, with D perhaps matching TRBD2 (5 bases). Germline CDR1 reads WSHSY; CDR2 reads SAAADI. V was cut by 8 bases and J by 5 bases, with 13 bases left in between. The length of the CDR3 is 13 residues. CDR3 bases: TGCGCCAGCGGAGAGGGAGAACACAATGAGCAGTTCTTC. Its translation: CASGEGEHNEQFF.

The chain uses TRBV15 and TRBJ2-3; TRBD2 matches 9 bases. V lost 3 bases to trimming and J lost 4 bases; unmatched junction nucleotides: 5. Germline CDR1 and CDR2: LNHNV and YYDKDF (reference sequence). CDR3 length: 15 residues. The CDR3 DNA reads as TGTGCCACCAGCAGGTTAGCGGGGGTGGCAGATACGCAGTATTTT. It specifies CATSRLAGVADTQYF.

The CDR3 sequence is CASSVAPQGRRGGIEQFF. Here the CDR3 DNA reads TGTGCCAGCAGCGTAGCTCCACAGGGCCGGCGCGGTGGGATTGAGCAGTTCTTC. The genes are TRBV9 and TRBJ2-1, with D maybe TRBD1 (6 bases). The V end lost 0 bases, the J end lost 9 bases, and 25 bases lay between the germline ends. The CDR3 totals 18 residues. CDR1 is SGDLS and CDR2 is YYNGEE in the germline V gene. The complete variable domain, with remaining parts taken from reference TRBV9 and TRBJ2-1, reads DSGVTQTPKHLITATGQRVTLRCSPRSGDLSVYWYQQSLDQGLQFLIQYYNGEERAKGNILERFSAQQFPDLHSELNLSSLELGDSALYFCASSVAPQGRRGGIEQFFGPGTRLTVL.

This clonotype appeared many times. The rearrangement links TRBV4-2 to TRBJ2-3; D ambiguous. The CDR3 totals 13 residues. Germline V gene lookup returns CDR1 LGHNA and CDR2 YNFKEQ. The V and J ends lost 1 base and 3 bases respectively, with 5 bases between them. The CDR3 nucleotides are TGTGCCAGCAGCCAAGCCGGGACAGATACGCAGTATTTT. It translates to CASSQAGTDTQYF.

V gene TRBV30 combines with J gene TRBJ1-1; D is ambiguous. The V gene's germline CDR1 is GTSNPN and CDR2 SVGIG (reference sequence). The CDR3 extends over 13 amino acids. The ends were cut back, 2 bases at V and 1 base at J, with 8 bases in the middle. The CDR3 DNA is TGTGCCTGGAGTCTACCGACGAACACTGAAGCTTTCTTT. Residues: CAWSLPTNTEAFF.

V is TRBV20-1 and J is TRBJ2-1; 11 nucleotides match TRBD2. Germline V gene data show CDR1 as DFQATT and CDR2 as SNEGSKA (reference sequence). This CDR3 is built from 14 residues. With 3 bases clipped from V and 6 bases from J, the junction kept 4 bases outside the gene matches. The CDR3 spells CSARVLAGANEQFF. The CDR3 nucleotides read TGCAGTGCTAGGGTACTAGCGGGAGCCAATGAGCAGTTCTTC.

The sample holds many counts of this clonotype. The chain carries TRBV6-4 and TRBJ2-3; 7 nucleotides agree with TRBD2. With V trimmed by 7 bases and J by 2 bases, 15 bases remained unmatched. The CDR3 runs to 17 residues. CDR1 MRHNA and CDR2 SNTAGT come from the germline V gene. The CDR3 nucleotides are TGTGCCAGCATTGAGATGACTAGCCCAATATCCACAGATACGCAGTATTTT. It is translated as CASIEMTSPISTDTQYF.

This chain connects TRBV5-1 to TRBJ2-5; 14 nucleotides match TRBD2. J gave up 5 bases and V 0 bases, and 3 bases lay outside the gene matches. The CDR3 has 16 residues. Germline V gene lookup returns CDR1 SGHRS and CDR2 YFSETQ. CDR3 residues: CASSLGLAGGQETQYF. In DNA form, the CDR3 reads TGCGCCAGCAGCTTGGGACTAGCGGGAGGGCAGGAGACCCAGTACTTC.

This clonotype has ten or more counts. V and J are TRBV6-5 and TRBJ1-3; D is undetermined. Germline V gives CDR1 MNHEY, CDR2 SVGAGI. The CDR3 consists of 14 residues. The V end lost 2 bases, the J end lost 0 bases, and 5 bases lay between the germline ends. The CDR3 DNA reads as TGTGCCAGCAGTTACATGAGCTCTGGAAACACCATATATTTT. Amino acids: CASSYMSSGNTIYF.

This sequence joins TRBV30 and TRBJ2-1; D may be TRBD1 (5 bases). The CDR3 extends over 14 amino acids. Per germline, CDR1 GTSNPN and CDR2 SVGIG (reference sequence). The V end was cut by 2 bases, the J end by 8 bases, with 16 bases between. CDR3 loop: CAWSSGFQGDEQFF. As DNA, the CDR3 is TGTGCCTGGAGTTCTGGGTTCCAGGGCGATGAGCAGTTCTTC.

The V and J genes are TRBV10-1 and TRBJ2-3; D is uncertain. Per the germline V gene, CDR1 is WNHNN and CDR2 is SYGVQD (reference sequence). V was clipped by 10 bases and J by 5 bases, with 13 bases between them. The CDR3 has 12 residues. The CDR3 region has the DNA TGCGCCACCTCTGGATCTTTAGATACGCAGTATTTT. It yields the protein CATSGSLDTQYF.

Many counts were recorded for this clonotype. J is TRBJ2-5 and V is TRBV4-2; D is possibly TRBD2 (5 bases). The CDR3 is 16 amino acids. Germline V gene data show CDR1 as LGHNA and CDR2 as YNFKEQ. Deletions cut 1 base from V and 1 base from J, with 13 bases between. The CDR3 protein is CASSQGTGGFQETQYF. Written as DNA, the CDR3 is TGTGCCAGCAGCCAAGGTACTGGCGGGTTCCAAGAGACCCAGTACTTC.

Comments on this clonotype: No conserved phenylalanine or tryptophan is present at the end of the CDR3, so a read error is the likely explanation. This chain connects TRBV3-1 to TRBJ2-1; TRBD2 matches at 7 bases. CDR1 is LGHDT and CDR2 is YNNKEL in the germline V gene (reference sequence). The CDR3 contains 14 residues. The ends lost 8 bases at V and 8 bases at J; junction bases unmatched: 12. The CDR3 spells CASSSFWAGDEQFL. For the CDR3, the DNA is TGTGCCAGCTCCTCTTTTTGGGCGGGGGATGAGCAGTTCCTC.

The rearrangement uses TRBV18 and TRBJ2-1, with 10 bases that match TRBD2. V lost 0 bases, J lost 7 bases, and 6 bases stayed unmatched. Germline V gives CDR1 KGHSH, CDR2 LQKENI. The CDR3 has 16 residues. The CDR3 region is CASSPPLAGAVNEQFF. In DNA, the CDR3 is TGTGCCAGCTCACCACCTCTAGCGGGAGCGGTGAATGAGCAGTTCTTC. The full variable domain, in which reference TRBV18 and TRBJ2-1 provide the parts outside the CDR3, is NAGVMQNPRHLVRRRGQEARLRCSPMKGHSHVYWYRQLPEEGLKFMVYLQKENIIDESGMPKERFSAEFPKEGPSILRIQQVVRGDSAAYFCASSPPLAGAVNEQFFGPGTRLTVL.

J is TRBJ2-1 and V is TRBV11-2, with D unresolved. The CDR3 has 11 amino acids. V lost 5 bases and J lost 3, with 2 bases in between. Germline CDR1 and CDR2: SGHAT and FQNNGV. The CDR3 spells CASSHYNEQFF. CDR3 in DNA: TGTGCCAGCAGCCACTACAATGAGCAGTTCTTC.

This chain links TRBV10-1 with TRBJ2-1, with 7 nucleotides matching TRBD2. Per the germline V gene, CDR1 is WNHNN and CDR2 is SYGVQD (reference sequence). Unmatched junction bases numbered 5, after V lost 0 bases and J lost 3 bases. The CDR3 spans 16 residues. CDR3 DNA: TGCGCCAGCAGTGAGTCTGCTAGCGGTAACTACAATGAGCAGTTCTTC. Translating gives CASSESASGNYNEQFF.

This chain uses TRBV6-1 with TRBJ2-4; 9 bases fit TRBD1. The CDR3 is 16 amino acids. Trimming removed 6 bases from V and 13 bases from J; junction bases left unmatched: 19. Germline V lookup: CDR1 MNHNS, CDR2 SASEGT. DNA of the CDR3: TGTGCCAGCAGGGAAACAGGGGGCGCTGCCAAAGACACCCAGTACTTC. This encodes CASRETGGAAKDTQYF.

There are many counts of this clonotype. The rearrangement joins TRBV20-1 to TRBJ2-1; the D is unclear. The V gene's germline CDR1 is DFQATT and CDR2 SNEGSKA (reference sequence). Trimming stripped 0 bases from V and 12 bases from J, with 15 bases between. CDR3 length equals 13 residues. The CDR3 reads CSARDPPKVGQFF. CDR3 nucleotides: TGCAGTGCTAGAGATCCTCCCAAGGTGGGGCAGTTCTTC.